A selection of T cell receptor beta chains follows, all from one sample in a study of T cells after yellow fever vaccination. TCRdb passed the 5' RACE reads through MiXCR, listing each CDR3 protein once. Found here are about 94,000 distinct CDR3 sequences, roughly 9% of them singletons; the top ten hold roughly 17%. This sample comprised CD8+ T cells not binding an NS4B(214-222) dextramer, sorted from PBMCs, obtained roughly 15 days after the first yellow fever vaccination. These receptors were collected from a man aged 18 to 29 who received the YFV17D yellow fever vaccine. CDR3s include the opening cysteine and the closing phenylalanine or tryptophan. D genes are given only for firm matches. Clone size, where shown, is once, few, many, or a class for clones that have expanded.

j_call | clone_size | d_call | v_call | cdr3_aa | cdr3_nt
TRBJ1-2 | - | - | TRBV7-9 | CASSLDDYGYTF | TGTGCCAGCAGCTTAGACGATTATGGCTACACCTTC
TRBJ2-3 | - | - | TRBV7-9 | CASSLHPLKNAQYF | TGTGCCAGCAGCTTACATCCCCTTAAGAATGCGCAGTATTTT
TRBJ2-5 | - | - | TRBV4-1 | CASSQDTGWGTHETQYF | TGCGCCAGCAGCCAAGATACCGGCTGGGGGACCCACGAGACCCAGTACTTC
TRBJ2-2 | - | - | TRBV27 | CASSLASGTGELFF | TGTGCCAGCAGTTTGGCTTCAGGCACCGGGGAGCTGTTTTTT
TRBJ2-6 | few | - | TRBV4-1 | CASSQDPKISGANVLTF | TGCGCCAGCAGCCAAGACCCGAAAATCTCTGGGGCCAACGTCCTGACTTTC
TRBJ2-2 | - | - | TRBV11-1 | CASQGTGELFF | TGTGCCAGCCAGGGGACCGGGGAGCTGTTTTTT
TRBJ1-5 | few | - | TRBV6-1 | CASKQGSNQPQHF | TGTGCCAGCAAACAGGGCTCCAATCAGCCCCAGCATTTT
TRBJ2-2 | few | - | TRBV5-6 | CASSPGPASSGELFF | TGTGCCAGCAGCCCCGGGCCGGCTAGCTCCGGGGAGCTGTTTTTT
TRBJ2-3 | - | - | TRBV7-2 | CASSLGPTGGTDTQYF | TGTGCCAGCAGCTTAGGGCCAACCGGGGGCACAGATACGCAGTATTTT
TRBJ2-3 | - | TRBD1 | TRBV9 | CASSADRARDTQYF | TGTGCCAGCAGCGCTGACAGGGCCAGGGATACGCAGTATTTT
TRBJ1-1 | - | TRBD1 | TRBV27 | CASSDMDRAGANTEAFF | TGTGCCAGCAGTGACATGGACAGGGCGGGGGCGAACACTGAAGCTTTCTTT
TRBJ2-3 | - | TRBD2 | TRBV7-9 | CASTPGGLTDTQYF | TGTGCCAGCACCCCGGGGGGTCTCACAGATACGCAGTATTTT
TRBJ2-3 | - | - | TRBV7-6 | CASSLARVDTQYF | TGTGCCAGCAGCTTGGCAAGAGTTGATACGCAGTATTTT
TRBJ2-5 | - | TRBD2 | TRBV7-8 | CASSVTGTSPPKTQYF | TGTGCCAGCAGCGTAACCGGGACTAGCCCGCCTAAGACCCAGTACTTC
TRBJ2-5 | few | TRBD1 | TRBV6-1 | CASSEMGTVETQYF | TGTGCCAGCAGTGAAATGGGGACAGTCGAGACCCAGTACTTC
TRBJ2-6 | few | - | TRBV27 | CASSRGRLRTGANVLTF | TGTGCCAGCAGCAGGGGTCGACTACGGACTGGGGCCAACGTCCTGACTTTC
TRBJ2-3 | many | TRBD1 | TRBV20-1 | CSAALDRGARRTDTQYF | TGCAGTGCTGCCCTTGACAGGGGGGCTCGACGCACAGATACGCAGTATTTT
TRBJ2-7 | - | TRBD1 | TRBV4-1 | CASSQEWGQGSYEQYF | TGCGCCAGCAGCCAAGAATGGGGACAGGGGAGCTACGAGCAGTACTTC
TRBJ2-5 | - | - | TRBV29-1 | CSGALRQETQYF | TGCAGCGGGGCCTTGCGCCAGGAGACCCAGTACTTC
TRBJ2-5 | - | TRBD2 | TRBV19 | CASSIRTERGRETQYF | TGTGCCAGTAGTATTAGAACGGAGCGGGGGCGAGAGACCCAGTACTTC
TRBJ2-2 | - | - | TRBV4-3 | CASSPTRGGGELFF | TGCGCCAGCAGCCCGACGAGGGGAGGCGGGGAGCTGTTTTTT
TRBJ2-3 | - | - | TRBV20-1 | CSAHSPRTDGTDTQYF | TGCAGTGCCCATTCCCCGCGGACAGACGGCACAGATACGCAGTATTTT